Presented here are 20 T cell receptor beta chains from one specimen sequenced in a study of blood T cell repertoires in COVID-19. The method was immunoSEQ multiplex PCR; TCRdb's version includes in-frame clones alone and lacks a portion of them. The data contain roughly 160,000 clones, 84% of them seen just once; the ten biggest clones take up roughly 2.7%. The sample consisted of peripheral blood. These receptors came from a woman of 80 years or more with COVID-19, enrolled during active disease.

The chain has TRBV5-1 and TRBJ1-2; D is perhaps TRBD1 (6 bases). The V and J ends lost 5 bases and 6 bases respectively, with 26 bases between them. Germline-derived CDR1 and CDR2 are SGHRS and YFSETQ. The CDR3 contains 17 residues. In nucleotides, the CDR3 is TGCGCCAGCAGGCCCGGAGGGGGGGGAACAGAGTCCCATGGCTACACCTTC. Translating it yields CASRPGGGGTESHGYTF. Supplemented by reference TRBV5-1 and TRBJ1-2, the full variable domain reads KAGVTQTPRYLIKTRGQQVTLSCSPISGHRSVSWYQQTPGQGLQFLFEYFSETQRNKGNFPGRFSGRQFSNSRSEMNVSTLELGDSALYLCASRPGGGGTESHGYTFGSGTRLTVV.

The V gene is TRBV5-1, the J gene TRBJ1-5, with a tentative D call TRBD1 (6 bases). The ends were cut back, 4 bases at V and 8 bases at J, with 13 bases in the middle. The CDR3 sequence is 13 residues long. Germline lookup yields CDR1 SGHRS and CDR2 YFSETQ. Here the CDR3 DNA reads TGCGCCAGCAGCCCAACTCCAGGGGAGCCCCAGCATTTT. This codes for CASSPTPGEPQHF.

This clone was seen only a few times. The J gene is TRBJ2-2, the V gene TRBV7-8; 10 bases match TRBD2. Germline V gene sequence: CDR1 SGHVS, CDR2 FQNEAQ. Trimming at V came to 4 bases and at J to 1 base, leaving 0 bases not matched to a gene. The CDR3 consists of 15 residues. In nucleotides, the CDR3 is TGTGCCAGCAGCTCTAGCGGGGGGAACACCGGGGAGCTGTTTTTT. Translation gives CASSSSGGNTGELFF. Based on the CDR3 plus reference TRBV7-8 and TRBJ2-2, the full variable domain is GAGVSQSPRYKVAKRGQDVALRCDPISGHVSLFWYQQALGQGPEFLTYFQNEAQLDKSGLPSDRFFAERPEGSVSTLKIQRTQQEDSAVYLCASSSSGGNTGELFFGEGSRLTVL.

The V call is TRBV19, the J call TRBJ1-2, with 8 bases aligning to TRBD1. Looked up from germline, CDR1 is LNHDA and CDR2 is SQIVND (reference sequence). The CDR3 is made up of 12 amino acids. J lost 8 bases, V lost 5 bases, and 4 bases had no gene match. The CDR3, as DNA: TGTGCCAGTAGTGTCGGGACAGGCGGCTACACCTTC. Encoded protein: CASSVGTGGYTF.

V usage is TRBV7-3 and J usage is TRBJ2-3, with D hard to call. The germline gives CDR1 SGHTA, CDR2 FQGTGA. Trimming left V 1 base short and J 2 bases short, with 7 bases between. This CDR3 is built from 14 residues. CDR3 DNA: TGTGCCAGCAGCTTAAGTGCCTACACAGATACGCAGTATTTT. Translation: CASSLSAYTDTQYF.

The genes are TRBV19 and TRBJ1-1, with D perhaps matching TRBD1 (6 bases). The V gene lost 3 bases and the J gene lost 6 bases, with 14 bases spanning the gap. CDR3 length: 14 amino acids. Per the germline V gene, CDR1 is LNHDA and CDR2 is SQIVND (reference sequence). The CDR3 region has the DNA TGTGCCAGTAGTATCCCACAGGGAACTGCTGAAGCTTTCTTT. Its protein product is CASSIPQGTAEAFF.

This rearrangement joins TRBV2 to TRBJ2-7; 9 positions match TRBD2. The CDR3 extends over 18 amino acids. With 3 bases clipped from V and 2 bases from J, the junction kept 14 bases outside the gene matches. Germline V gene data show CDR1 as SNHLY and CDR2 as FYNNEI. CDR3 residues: CASSESSASGESTYEQYF. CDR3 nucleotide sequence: TGTGCCAGCAGTGAGAGTAGTGCTAGCGGGGAGAGCACCTACGAGCAGTACTTC.

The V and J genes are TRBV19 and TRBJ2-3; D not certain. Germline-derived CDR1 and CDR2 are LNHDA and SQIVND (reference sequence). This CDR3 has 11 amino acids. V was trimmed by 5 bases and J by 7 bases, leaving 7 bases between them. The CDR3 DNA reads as TGTGCCAGTAGTTCCCTTTATACGCAGTATTTT. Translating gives CASSSLYTQYF.

This chain's CDR3 is CASSPPATGNEQYF. The CDR3 DNA sequence: TGTGCCAGCTCACCACCGGCTACAGGGAACGAGCAGTACTTC. The J gene is TRBJ2-7, the V gene TRBV18; D is perhaps TRBD1 (6 bases). CDR3 length: 14 amino acids. V was cut by 0 bases and J by 5 bases, with 11 bases left in between. Per the germline V gene, CDR1 is KGHSH and CDR2 is LQKENI.

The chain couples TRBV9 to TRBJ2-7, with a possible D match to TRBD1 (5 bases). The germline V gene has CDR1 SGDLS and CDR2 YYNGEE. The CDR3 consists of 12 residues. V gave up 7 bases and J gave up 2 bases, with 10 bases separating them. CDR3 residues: CASETATYEQYF. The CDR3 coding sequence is TGTGCCAGCGAGACAGCGACCTACGAGCAGTACTTC.

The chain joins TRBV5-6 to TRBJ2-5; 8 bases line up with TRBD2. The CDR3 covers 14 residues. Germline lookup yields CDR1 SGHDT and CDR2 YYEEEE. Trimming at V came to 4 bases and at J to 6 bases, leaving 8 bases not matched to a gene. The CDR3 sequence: CASSTGGEEKTQYF. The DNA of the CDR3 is TGTGCCAGCAGCACCGGGGGGGAGGAGAAGACCCAGTACTTC.

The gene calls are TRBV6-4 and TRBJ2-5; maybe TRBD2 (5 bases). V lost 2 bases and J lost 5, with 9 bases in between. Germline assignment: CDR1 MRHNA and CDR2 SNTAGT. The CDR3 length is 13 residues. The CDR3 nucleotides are TGTGCCAGCAGTGACATCCCGGGGGAGACCCAGTACTTC. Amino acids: CASSDIPGETQYF.

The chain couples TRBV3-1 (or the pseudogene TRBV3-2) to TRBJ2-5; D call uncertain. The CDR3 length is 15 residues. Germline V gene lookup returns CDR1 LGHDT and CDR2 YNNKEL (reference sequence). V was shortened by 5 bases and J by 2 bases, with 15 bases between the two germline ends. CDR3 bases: TGTGCCAGCAGCGAAAAAAGGAGCGAACAAGAGACCCAGTACTTC. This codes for CASSEKRSEQETQYF.

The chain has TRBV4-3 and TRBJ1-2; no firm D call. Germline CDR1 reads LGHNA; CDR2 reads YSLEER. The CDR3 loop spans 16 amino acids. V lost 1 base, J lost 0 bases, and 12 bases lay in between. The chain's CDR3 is CASSQGAAVTNYGYTF. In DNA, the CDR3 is TGCGCCAGCAGCCAAGGGGCCGCAGTTACTAACTATGGCTACACCTTC.

The CDR3 nucleotides read TGTGCCAGCAGTCCGTCTTCCCAGCCCCAGCATTTT. Its translation: CASSPSSQPQHF. This chain links TRBV12-3 or TRBV12-4 with TRBJ1-5; no clear D gene. This CDR3 region has 12 residues. The V gene lost 5 bases and the J gene lost 7 bases, with 9 bases spanning the gap.

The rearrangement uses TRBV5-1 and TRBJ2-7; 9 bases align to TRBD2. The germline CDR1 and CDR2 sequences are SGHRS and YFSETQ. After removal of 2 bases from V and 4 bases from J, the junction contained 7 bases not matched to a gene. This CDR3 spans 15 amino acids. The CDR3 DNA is TGCGCCAGCAGCTTTCAAGGCGGGAGGGGGTACGAGCAGTACTTC. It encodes CASSFQGGRGYEQYF.

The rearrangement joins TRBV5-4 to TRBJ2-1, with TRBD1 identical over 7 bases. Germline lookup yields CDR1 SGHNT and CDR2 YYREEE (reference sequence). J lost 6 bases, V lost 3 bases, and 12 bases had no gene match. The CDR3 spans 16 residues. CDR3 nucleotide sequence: TGTGCCAGCAGCTGGCCGGGACAGACGGCCTTCAATGAGCAGTTCTTC. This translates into CASSWPGQTAFNEQFF.

CDR3 sequence reads: CASSLEGLFTDTQYF. In DNA, the CDR3 is TGCGCCAGCAGCTTGGAGGGACTATTCACAGATACGCAGTATTTT. The chain has TRBV5-1 and TRBJ2-3, with 7 bases identical to TRBD2. The CDR3 sequence is 15 residues long. V dropped 0 bases and J dropped 2; count of bases not matched to a gene: 3. Germline V lookup: CDR1 SGHRS, CDR2 YFSETQ.

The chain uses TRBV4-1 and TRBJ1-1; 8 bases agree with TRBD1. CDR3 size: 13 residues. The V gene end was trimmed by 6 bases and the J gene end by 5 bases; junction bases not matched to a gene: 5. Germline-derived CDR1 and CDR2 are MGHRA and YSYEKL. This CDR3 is CASRRTGGTEAFF. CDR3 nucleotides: TGCGCCAGCAGGAGAACAGGGGGGACTGAAGCTTTCTTT.

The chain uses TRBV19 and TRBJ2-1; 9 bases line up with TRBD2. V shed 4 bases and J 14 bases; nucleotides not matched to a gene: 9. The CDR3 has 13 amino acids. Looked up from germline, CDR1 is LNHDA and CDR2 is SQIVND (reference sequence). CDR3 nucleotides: TGTGCCAGTAGTAAGGCTAGCGGGATGATAGAGTTCTTC. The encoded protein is CASSKASGMIEFF.